These 19 T cell receptor beta chains share one sample of origin, sequenced in a study of blood T cell repertoires in COVID-19. The data were produced by immunoSEQ multiplex PCR, yet TCRdb's version contains in-frame clones alone and is incomplete. The sample yields hundreds of thousands of clones, approximately 91% seen once. Sequencing input: PBMCs or T cells enriched from blood (not recorded which). The receptors originated from a woman aged 40 to 49 who had recovered from COVID-19.

The chain is built from TRBV7-2 and TRBJ2-5; D ambiguous. Deletions cut 0 bases from V and 4 bases from J, with 6 bases between. The CDR3 has 13 amino acids. The V gene's germline CDR1 is SGHTA and CDR2 FQGNSA. The DNA for the CDR3 is TGTGCCAGCAGCTTAGCTAGCACAGAGACCCAGTACTTC. It encodes CASSLASTETQYF. The whole variable domain, filled in from reference TRBV7-2 and TRBJ2-5, reads GAGVSQSPSNKVTEKGKDVELRCDPISGHTALYWYRQSLGQGLEFLIYFQGNSAPDKSGLPSDRFSAERTGGSVSTLTIQRTQQEDSAVYLCASSLASTETQYFGPGTRLLVL.

The chain is built from TRBV7-2 and TRBJ2-7, with D hard to call. Germline V gene lookup returns CDR1 SGHTA and CDR2 FQGNSA. The CDR3 runs 11 residues. Between the trimmed V and J ends, which lost 5 bases and 2 bases, there was a span of 4 bases. The CDR3 loop is CASSPAYEQYF. The CDR3 DNA follows: TGTGCCAGCAGCCCAGCCTACGAGCAGTACTTC.

This rearrangement joins TRBV4-1 to TRBJ2-7; TRBD2 matches at 8 bases. CDR3 size: 15 residues. Germline V CDR1 and CDR2: MGHRA, YSYEKL. J was trimmed by 2 bases and V by 0 bases; bases with no gene match: 3. DNA for the CDR3: TGCGCCAGCAGCCAAGACGGGGGGGGAACCTACGAGCAGTACTTC. Translation: CASSQDGGGTYEQYF.

The chain is built from TRBV29-1 and TRBJ2-3, with D uncertain. V dropped 6 bases and J dropped 1 base, with 8 bases sitting between them. CDR3 size: 12 residues. CDR1 is SQVTM, CDR2 ANQGSEA, per germline. The CDR3 region is CSVPAGTDTQYF. DNA of the CDR3: TGCAGCGTCCCTGCGGGCACAGATACGCAGTATTTT.

The J gene is TRBJ2-1, the V gene TRBV19; possibly TRBD1 for D (5 bases). This CDR3 spans 14 amino acids. CDR1 and CDR2 (germline): LNHDA, SQIVND (reference sequence). Deletions cut 11 bases from V and 0 bases from J, with 14 bases between. CDR3 sequence (DNA): TGTGCCGCCTCGACAGCTAGCTCCTACAATGAGCAGTTCTTC. As protein: CAASTASSYNEQFF.

The rearrangement links TRBV28 to TRBJ1-1, with 10 bases that match TRBD1. J gave up 10 bases and V 6 bases, and 17 bases lay outside the gene matches. The germline CDR1 and CDR2 sequences are MDHEN and SYDVKM. This CDR3 comprises 16 residues. The CDR3 here is CASSFAGTGALLGAFF. CDR3 DNA sequence: TGTGCCAGCAGCTTCGCCGGGACAGGGGCCCTATTGGGAGCTTTCTTT.

The chain links TRBV30 to TRBJ2-7, with 7 bases fitting TRBD1. Germline V lookup: CDR1 GTSNPN, CDR2 SVGIG (reference sequence). This CDR3 is built from 13 residues. Germline trimming cut 2 bases from V and 1 base from J; bases unmatched to any gene: 2. CDR3 DNA: TGTGCCTGGAGTAGGGGGCCTTCCTACGAGCAGTACTTC. It translates to CAWSRGPSYEQYF.

V usage is TRBV7-9 and J usage is TRBJ1-1; D is unclear. CDR3 length: 13 amino acids. Germline values: CDR1 SEHNR, CDR2 FQNEAQ (reference sequence). Deletions cut 5 bases from V and 2 bases from J, with 9 bases between. The CDR3 sequence is CASSPMRNTEAFF. Here the CDR3 DNA reads TGTGCCAGCAGCCCTATGAGAAACACTGAAGCTTTCTTT.

The gene calls are TRBV18 and TRBJ1-1, with D perhaps TRBD1 (6 bases). Between the trimmed V and J ends, which lost 3 bases and 2 bases, there was a span of 22 bases. This CDR3 spans 18 amino acids. CDR1 and CDR2 (germline): KGHSH, LQKENI. CDR3 protein: CASSPPGTIKRGNTEAFF. CDR3 nucleotide sequence: TGTGCCAGCTCACCTCCCGGGACAATCAAAAGGGGTAACACTGAAGCTTTCTTT.

The genes are TRBV7-3 and TRBJ2-7, with 7 bases matching TRBD1. V dropped 5 bases and J dropped 4; count of bases not matched to a gene: 5. The CDR3 is 13 residues long. Germline V gene data show CDR1 as SGHTA and CDR2 as FQGTGA. Here the CDR3 reads CASSPGTDYEQYF. CDR3 DNA sequence: TGTGCCAGCAGCCCCGGGACAGATTACGAGCAGTACTTC.

The CDR3 is CASSLTLAGGPTDTQYF. The CDR3 DNA follows: TGTGCCAGCAGCTTAACCCTAGCGGGGGGGCCAACAGATACGCAGTATTTT. The chain employs TRBV7-3 and TRBJ2-3; 12 bases are shared with TRBD2. V lost 0 bases to trimming and J lost 3 bases; unmatched junction nucleotides: 4. CDR3 length: 17 amino acids. CDR1 is SGHTA, CDR2 FQGTGA, per germline.

The CDR3 DNA is TGTGCCAGCAGTTCACCCTCACAGGGCCAGCCCCAGCATTTT. Protein: CASSSPSQGQPQHF. The chain uses TRBV28 and TRBJ1-5; a possible D gene is TRBD1 (6 bases). The germline V gene has CDR1 MDHEN and CDR2 SYDVKM. Trimming took 4 bases from V and 7 from J, leaving 14 bases between them. The CDR3 covers 14 residues.

V usage is TRBV11-3 and J usage is TRBJ2-5; 14 bases match TRBD2. Losses at the gene ends were 0 bases for V and 4 bases for J; bases not matched to a gene: 7. The CDR3 spans 18 residues. Germline-derived CDR1 and CDR2 are SGHNT and YENEEA. CDR3: CASSLDGTSGRNGETQYF. In DNA, the CDR3 is TGTGCCAGCAGCTTAGATGGGACTAGCGGGAGAAATGGAGAGACCCAGTACTTC.

The chain has TRBV18 and TRBJ2-3; D is perhaps TRBD2 (6 bases). Germline lookup yields CDR1 KGHSH and CDR2 LQKENI. The CDR3 has 14 residues. Trimming cost V 1 base and J 5 bases, with 10 bases left between them. The CDR3 loop reads CASSPQWGVDTQYF. CDR3 nucleotides: TGTGCCAGCTCACCACAATGGGGGGTAGATACGCAGTATTTT.

The chain recombines TRBV27 with TRBJ1-1; 9 bases are shared with TRBD1. Germline V gene sequence: CDR1 MNHEY, CDR2 SMNVEV (reference sequence). This CDR3 is 15 amino acids long. V dropped 3 bases and J dropped 3; count of bases not matched to a gene: 5. The CDR3 DNA reads TGTGCCAGCAGTTTCTACACAGGGGGCGACACTGAAGCTTTCTTT. Translating it yields CASSFYTGGDTEAFF.

To note about this clone: Distinct nucleotide sequences in the sample also encode this CDR3. This rearrangement joins TRBV9 to TRBJ2-1; D is unclear. Germline V CDR1 and CDR2: SGDLS, YYNGEE. The CDR3 is 14 residues long. Trimming left V 1 base short and J 0 bases short, with 5 bases between. This chain's CDR3 is CASSVRSSYNEQFF. As DNA, the CDR3 is TGTGCCAGCAGCGTAAGGAGCTCCTACAATGAGCAGTTCTTC.

J is TRBJ1-2 and V is TRBV30; a possible D gene is TRBD1 (6 bases). The CDR3 loop spans 14 amino acids. Trimming removed 4 bases from V and 0 bases from J, with 12 bases in between. Germline CDR1 and CDR2: GTSNPN and SVGIG (reference sequence). Here the CDR3 DNA reads TGTGCCTGGAATGGGGGCCAGTCTAACTATGGCTACACCTTC. It specifies CAWNGGQSNYGYTF. The full variable domain, in which reference TRBV30 and TRBJ1-2 provide the parts outside the CDR3, is SQTIHQWPATLVQPVGSPLSLECTVEGTSNPNLYWYRQAAGRGLQLLFYSVGIGQISSEVPQNLSASRPQDRQFILSSKKLLLSDSGFYLCAWNGGQSNYGYTFGSGTRLTVV.

The chain combines TRBV11-2 with TRBJ1-2, with a possible D match to TRBD1 (6 bases). V dropped 8 bases and J dropped 2 bases, with 18 bases sitting between them. The length of the CDR3 is 15 residues. Looked up from germline, CDR1 is SGHAT and CDR2 is FQNNGV. The CDR3 DNA is TGTGCCAGCCGCTGGGCCGGACAGCCCAACTATGGCTACACCTTC. This translates into CASRWAGQPNYGYTF.

This rearrangement joins TRBV27 to TRBJ1-5, with D possibly being TRBD1 (5 bases). Trimming left V 6 bases short and J 0 bases short, with 15 bases between. CDR3 length: 16 residues. Germline values: CDR1 MNHEY, CDR2 SMNVEV (reference sequence). The CDR3 bases are TGTGCCAGCAGCAGACAGTCCCGAAATAGCAATCAGCCCCAGCATTTT. As protein: CASSRQSRNSNQPQHF.